The 5 T cell receptor beta chains below come from one sample, sequenced in a study of STAT5B mutations in CD4+ large granular lymphocyte leukemia. Sequenced by immunoSEQ multiplex PCR; TCRdb stores in-frame clones only, minus some. Found here are roughly 48,000 clones, just over 70% of them singletons; the top ten hold 1.5%. Sequenced: CD4+ T cells from blood buffy coats. The receptors were sampled from a human donor in good health.

This clone was seen just once. J is TRBJ1-5 and V is TRBV5-6; 9 positions match TRBD1. The CDR3 is made up of 17 amino acids. Unmatched junction bases numbered 8, after V lost 2 bases and J lost 2 bases. Germline V gene lookup returns CDR1 SGHDT and CDR2 YYEEEE. The CDR3 loop reads CASSLQGASFRNQPQHF. Here the CDR3 DNA reads TGTGCCAGCAGCTTACAGGGGGCGAGTTTTCGCAATCAGCCCCAGCATTTT.

The rearrangement joins TRBV6-4 to TRBJ2-5, with TRBD2 matching over 10 bases. The V segment lost 10 bases and the J segment 4 bases; nucleotides outside the gene matches: 21. The germline V gene has CDR1 MRHNA and CDR2 SNTAGT. This CDR3 is built from 18 residues. In DNA form, the CDR3 reads TGTGCCATCAGGGCCGGGAGAAGCGGGGGGGCAGGGAGAGAGACCCAGTACTTC. Residues: CAIRAGRSGGAGRETQYF.

The rearrangement uses TRBV6-1 and TRBJ1-5; the D gene is possibly TRBD1 (6 bases). The CDR3 extends over 14 amino acids. From germline, CDR1 is MNHNS and CDR2 SASEGT. V was cut by 2 bases and J by 4 bases, with 9 bases left in between. CDR3 nucleotides: TGTGCCAGCAGTGAAAGGGGGTATAATCAGCCCCAGCATTTT. It is translated as CASSERGYNQPQHF.

The rearrangement links TRBV14 to TRBJ1-5; perhaps TRBD1 as D (5 bases). The CDR3 runs 15 residues. Germline CDR1 is SGHDN and CDR2 is FVKESK. V was shortened by 1 base and J by 2 bases, with 9 bases between the two germline ends. The CDR3 region is CASSQGGGRNQPQHF. The CDR3 region has the DNA TGTGCCAGCAGCCAAGGGGGGGGACGCAATCAGCCCCAGCATTTT.

The chain is built from TRBV19 and TRBJ1-5; no clear D gene. V lost 3 bases and J 6 bases, leaving 6 bases between the germline ends. Germline assignment: CDR1 LNHDA and CDR2 SQIVND (reference sequence). There are 12 residues in the CDR3. As DNA, the CDR3 is TGTGCCAGTAGTATCGATCCTCAGCCCCAGCATTTT. Amino acid sequence: CASSIDPQPQHF.